This T cell receptor beta chain emerged from a study of T cell repertoires in cytomegalovirus infection. Study at large: The study used recently identified HLA-C-restricted and well-studied HLA-B-restricted CMV epitopes. Based on public TCR beta signatures, there were indications of CMV infection and of a matching HLA type.

The germline V gene has CDR1 LNHDA and CDR2 SQIVND (reference sequence). This CDR3 is 14 amino acids long. V dropped 4 bases and J dropped 8 bases, with 17 bases sitting between them. This clonotype was seen a single time. What it binds is unknown. TCRdb itself ran the reads through MiXCR, one entry per CDR3 protein. The data show about 770,000 distinct CDR3 sequences, with almost 30% seen just once and about an eighth held by the top ten. General study findings and limits: What dominated the ex vivo response were HLA-C-restricted CMV-specific TCR beta clonotypes.

The rearrangement links TRBV19 to TRBJ1-1, with a weak D call TRBD1 (5 bases). Here the sequenced sample was cultured CD8+ T cells from PBMCs, taken from culture after CMV antigen stimulation. The sequence derives from a human donor in good health (CMV status not recorded). Some clones in this sample may be carry-over from other donors' samples. CDR3 DNA sequence: TGTGCCAGTAGTACCTGGGACCTGGCACCAGAAGCTTTCTTT. Its protein is CASSTWDLAPEAFF.